The following is a T cell receptor (beta chain) sequence with its context. Antigen unknown. The sample originates from a study of tissue T cells after allogeneic stem cell transplantation. Study context: Samples with visible lymphocytes on H&E were prioritized for sequencing. Study results and limitations: Motif-based clustering found tissue-specific repertoire signatures shared across patients, though few clones were shared.

CDR3 sequences, V/J genes, frequencies and template counts came from survey-depth TCRbeta sequencing. Clones were sequenced by immunoSEQ multiplex PCR, and TCRdb holds only the in-frame ones, with some missing. This table holds about 6,800 clones, around 61% found once. Per germline, CDR1 KGHSH and CDR2 LQKENI. V was pared by 4 bases and J by 3 bases, with 5 bases of the junction left unmatched. The length of the CDR3 is 15 residues. V gene TRBV18 combines with J gene TRBJ1-5; 8 nucleotides agree with TRBD1. The material was duodenum tissue, obtained at autopsy. The receptor was isolated from an older female donor with lung cancer. The CDR3 here is CASSQDRAYNQPQHF. CDR3 DNA sequence: TGTGCCAGCTCACAGGACAGGGCCTACAATCAGCCCCAGCATTTT.